These 4 T cell receptor beta chains were sequenced from one sample in a study of T cell responses to AZD1222 COVID-19 vaccine. Libraries were prepared by immunoSEQ multiplex PCR; TCRdb keeps only in-frame clonotypes and omits some of them. The data contain 90,000 to 110,000 clones, about 88% of them singletons. The material was peripheral blood, obtained on day 0 of AZD1222 vaccination. The receptors here all came from an adult in good health.

The rearrangement joins TRBV6-5 to TRBJ2-7, with D uncertain. The ends were cut back, 6 bases at V and 0 bases at J, with 9 bases in the middle. Germline CDR1 and CDR2: MNHEY and SVGAGI. The CDR3 spans 13 residues. Here the CDR3 DNA reads TGTGCCAGCAGGTCCGGTAGCTCCTACGAGCAGTACTTC. Protein product: CASRSGSSYEQYF.

The chain recombines TRBV2 with TRBJ1-1, with D perhaps matching TRBD1 (5 bases). Germline CDR1 reads SNHLY; CDR2 reads FYNNEI. V was cut by 4 bases and J by 4 bases, with 10 bases left in between. The CDR3 extends over 13 amino acids. CDR3 sequence: CASSAGQFTEAFF. For the CDR3, the DNA is TGTGCCAGCAGTGCAGGACAATTCACTGAAGCTTTCTTT.

This clone was seen more than once but under ten times. The chain couples TRBV5-6 to TRBJ1-4; 7 bases agree with TRBD1. Germline V gene lookup returns CDR1 SGHDT and CDR2 YYEEEE. The CDR3 loop spans 16 amino acids. With V trimmed by 3 bases and J by 3 bases, 8 bases remained unmatched. CDR3 loop: CASSSGTGVPNEKLFF. CDR3 sequence (DNA): TGTGCCAGCAGCTCAGGAACAGGGGTGCCTAATGAAAAACTGTTTTTT.

V usage is TRBV7-2 and J usage is TRBJ2-5; D possibly uses TRBD1 or TRBD2 (5 bases each). With 5 bases removed from V and 0 bases from J, the gap between germline ends came to 13 bases. Germline CDR1 SGHTA, CDR2 FQGNSA. This CDR3 is 15 amino acids long. The CDR3 nucleotides read TGTGCCAGCAGCCGGGACGGTTGGTACCAAGAGACCCAGTACTTC. This codes for CASSRDGWYQETQYF.